A single sample gave rise to the 18 T cell receptor beta chains below, sequenced in a study of blood T cells in healthy people across ages. PCR was performed a second time for about 7 to 11 cycles using a sample-barcoded 5' primer and a J-beta primer mix. In TCRdb, the 5' RACE reads were re-called with MiXCR into one record per CDR3 protein. The sample carries about 1.8 million distinct CDR3 sequences, around half recorded once. The sample taken for sequencing was blood. The receptors were gathered from a middle-aged woman in good health.

The V gene is TRBV20-1, the J gene TRBJ1-5; TRBD1 is a possible D gene (5 bases). The CDR3 runs 17 residues. The germline V and J ends were trimmed by 1 base and 1 base, with 17 bases remaining between them. From germline, CDR1 is DFQATT and CDR2 SNEGSKA (reference sequence). This chain's CDR3 is CSARVVGGGISNQPQHF. As DNA, the CDR3 is TGCAGTGCTAGAGTGGTGGGGGGGGGGATAAGCAATCAGCCCCAGCATTTT.

This chain connects TRBV6-1 to TRBJ1-2; 8 bases are a match to TRBD1. The CDR3 consists of 13 residues. Germline CDR1 is MNHNS and CDR2 is SASEGT. Trimming took 5 bases from V and 9 from J; bases not matched to a gene: 8. For the CDR3, the DNA is TGTGCCAGCAGTATGGACAGGGTGGCCAGCTACACCTTC. Amino acid sequence: CASSMDRVASYTF.

The chain couples TRBV14 to TRBJ2-5; tentatively, D is TRBD1 (6 bases). The tail of the sequence fits TRBJ2-7 better, so the J call may be wrong. Germline CDR1 SGHDN, CDR2 FVKESK. CDR3 length: 15 residues. Here the CDR3 DNA reads TGTGCCAGCAGCCAAGATGGCAGGGGATGGGGCGAGCAGTACTTC. Amino acid sequence: CASSQDGRGWGEQYF.

In its sample, this clonotype was seen many times. The CDR3 region has the DNA TGTGCCAGCAGCTTCGTTGGTGAGACCCAGTACTTC. It translates to CASSFVGETQYF. The V gene is TRBV5-5, the J gene TRBJ2-5, with D unclear. The CDR3 loop spans 12 amino acids. Deletions cut 2 bases from V and 5 bases from J, with 7 bases between. Per germline, CDR1 SGHKS and CDR2 YYEKEE (reference sequence).

This sequence joins TRBV4-1 and TRBJ2-3; tentative D call: TRBD2 (5 bases). The CDR3 runs 16 residues. In germline, CDR1 is MGHRA, CDR2 YSYEKL. The V gene lost 4 bases and the J gene lost 4 bases, with 18 bases spanning the gap. Here the CDR3 DNA reads TGCGCCAGCAGCCCGGAGACATTTCGAGGGCCAGATACGCAGTATTTT. It translates to CASSPETFRGPDTQYF.

This clonotype was observed a few times. The rearrangement links TRBV24-1 to TRBJ2-1, with a weak D call TRBD1 (6 bases). Germline CDR1 KGHDR, CDR2 SFDVKD. The CDR3 is 16 amino acids. The V and J ends lost 0 bases and 0 bases respectively, with 8 bases between them. CDR3 in amino acids: CATSDLKGGSYNEQFF. The CDR3 coding sequence is TGTGCCACCAGTGATTTGAAAGGGGGCTCCTACAATGAGCAGTTCTTC.

The table lists this clonotype with a few counts. The chain is built from TRBV7-8 and TRBJ2-1, with D possibly matching TRBD1 (5 bases). The ends were cut back, 5 bases at V and 7 bases at J, with 15 bases in the middle. Per germline, CDR1 SGHVS and CDR2 FQNEAQ. The CDR3 has 14 amino acids. CDR3 DNA: TGTGCCAGCAGCCAAGATGGGAAGGGGAATGAGCAGTTCTTC. Protein product: CASSQDGKGNEQFF.

The rearrangement joins TRBV29-1 to TRBJ1-2; perhaps TRBD1 as D (5 bases). With 2 bases removed from V and 1 base from J, the gap between germline ends came to 14 bases. CDR3 length equals 15 residues. Germline values: CDR1 SQVTM, CDR2 ANQGSEA. The CDR3 loop reads CSVEWDVGDNYGYTF. CDR3 in DNA: TGCAGCGTTGAATGGGACGTAGGGGATAACTATGGCTACACCTTC.

This clonotype has more than one count but fewer than ten. The V call is TRBV4-3, the J call TRBJ2-6, with a tentative D call TRBD1 (6 bases). This CDR3 has 18 residues. The V end lost 3 bases, the J end lost 2 bases, and 17 bases lay between the germline ends. Germline V CDR1 and CDR2: LGHNA, YSLEER. The CDR3 sequence is CASSQITGSSAGANVLTF. CDR3 nucleotide sequence: TGCGCCAGCAGCCAGATTACAGGGAGTAGCGCTGGGGCCAACGTCCTGACTTTC.

The V call is TRBV6-2 or TRBV6-3, the J call TRBJ1-2, with D possibly being TRBD1 (5 bases). Trimming shortened V by 7 bases and J by 5 bases, and 17 bases separated the two germline ends. The germline V gene has CDR1 MNHEY and CDR2 SVGEGT. This CDR3 comprises 14 residues. The CDR3 nucleotides read TGTGCCAGCATAAGAAGCAGGGATTTTTATGGCTACACCTTC. Protein product: CASIRSRDFYGYTF.

The V call is TRBV6-6, the J call TRBJ2-6, with D possibly matching TRBD2 (5 bases). CDR1 is MNHNY, CDR2 SVGAGI, per germline (reference sequence). The CDR3 spans 17 residues. The ends were cut back, 6 bases at V and 4 bases at J, with 19 bases in the middle. This chain's CDR3 is CASRSDTGRRGANVLTF. CDR3 DNA sequence: TGTGCCAGCAGATCTGACACGGGCAGGAGGGGGGCCAACGTCCTGACTTTC.

This clonotype was counted between two and nine times. This chain uses TRBV6-6 with TRBJ1-2; TRBD1 is a possible D gene (6 bases). The CDR3 sequence is 16 residues long. Germline loops: CDR1 MNHNY, CDR2 SVGAGI (reference sequence). Between the trimmed V and J ends, which lost 0 bases and 3 bases, there was a span of 14 bases. The CDR3 reads CASSYSMWGRDYGYTF. Here the CDR3 DNA reads TGTGCCAGCAGTTACTCGATGTGGGGGCGCGACTATGGCTACACCTTC.

The V and J genes are TRBV20-1 and TRBJ2-3; D tentatively reads TRBD1 or TRBD2 (6 bases each). CDR3 length: 16 amino acids. Germline values: CDR1 DFQATT, CDR2 SNEGSKA (reference sequence). Trimming shortened V by 6 bases and J by 0 bases, and 19 bases separated the two germline ends. The DNA of the CDR3 is TGCAGTGCCGACGCTTCGGGGGCCCCAAGCACAGATACGCAGTATTTT. As protein: CSADASGAPSTDTQYF.

In this sample, this clonotype turned up a few times. The J gene is TRBJ2-3, the V gene TRBV18; TRBD1 matches at 8 bases. This CDR3 is built from 15 residues. V shed 5 bases and J 6 bases; nucleotides not matched to a gene: 10. Germline CDR1 and CDR2: KGHSH and LQKENI. As DNA, the CDR3 is TGTGCCAGCTCATTAGACAGGGGCCCATCGGATACGCAGTATTTT. It yields the protein CASSLDRGPSDTQYF. Full variable domain (rest looked up from reference TRBV18 and TRBJ2-3): NAGVMQNPRHLVRRRGQEARLRCSPMKGHSHVYWYRQLPEEGLKFMVYLQKENIIDESGMPKERFSAEFPKEGPSILRIQQVVRGDSAAYFCASSLDRGPSDTQYFGPGTRLTVL.

The J gene is TRBJ2-1, the V gene TRBV27, with D possibly matching TRBD2 (7 bases). Germline lookup yields CDR1 MNHEY and CDR2 SMNVEV (reference sequence). This CDR3 is built from 16 residues. V was pared by 0 bases and J by 2 bases, with 11 bases between. The CDR3 DNA is TGTGCCAGCAGTTTATCGGGGGGGGCCCCCTACAATGAGCAGTTCTTC. Translating gives CASSLSGGAPYNEQFF.

This chain links TRBV5-5 with TRBJ1-2, with a possible D match to TRBD1 (6 bases). Germline CDR1 SGHKS, CDR2 YYEKEE (reference sequence). The CDR3 covers 13 residues. V gave up 6 bases and J gave up 3 bases, with 12 bases separating them. The CDR3 region has the DNA TGTGCCAGCACTAGGGGGAAAGACTATGGCTACACCTTC. Translation gives CASTRGKDYGYTF.

The rearrangement links TRBV5-6 to TRBJ2-6, with unresolved D. Germline loops: CDR1 SGHDT, CDR2 YYEEEE. CDR3 length: 18 amino acids. Trimming took off 0 bases at V and 1 base at J, with 14 bases between the two ends. The CDR3 reads CASSLELRRNSGANVLTF. In DNA, the CDR3 is TGTGCCAGCAGCTTGGAATTGAGACGGAATTCTGGGGCCAACGTCCTGACTTTC.

This clonotype was recorded only once. The rearrangement uses TRBV12-3 or TRBV12-4 and TRBJ1-6; weak D call: TRBD1 (5 bases). V lost 6 bases and J 7 bases, leaving 19 bases between the germline ends. The CDR3 is made up of 16 amino acids. The CDR3 DNA sequence: TGTGCCAGCAGCCTTTCCCCCGGGACCGCAAATTCACCCCTCCACTTT. This codes for CASSLSPGTANSPLHF.